Each of the 29 T cell receptor beta chains below was sequenced from the same sample in a study of Graves' ophthalmopathy and Graves' hyperthyroidism. Amplification from RNA transcripts yielded the TCR beta CDR3 regions. Second-round multiplex PCR came after a first-round RT-PCR that employed HTBI primers. TCRdb reprocessed the multiplex PCR reads with MiXCR, giving one entry per CDR3 protein. The repertoire includes approximately 210,000 distinct CDR3 sequences, roughly 27% of them detected once, and about 9.1% sits in the top ten. The source material was peripheral blood. The receptors originated from a man aged 45-65 years with Graves' ophthalmopathy.

This clonotype was detected many times. The chain recombines TRBV28 with TRBJ1-5; weak D call: TRBD1 (5 bases). The CDR3 is 16 residues long. V gave up 7 bases and J gave up 3 bases, with 19 bases separating them. The germline gives CDR1 MDHEN, CDR2 SYDVKM. CDR3 sequence reads: CASILDSLQANQPQHF. As DNA, the CDR3 is TGTGCCAGCATCCTCGACAGCCTTCAAGCCAATCAGCCCCAGCATTTT.

This chain joins TRBV12-3 or TRBV12-4 and TRBJ2-2; D gene unclear. The V end was cut by 5 bases, the J end by 8 bases, with 21 bases between. CDR3 length: 16 residues. The CDR3 DNA reads as TGTGCCAGCAGTCCCATACCAGGAGCCCAAGCTGGGGAGCTGTTTTTT. Translated: CASSPIPGAQAGELFF.

This clonotype was observed at least ten times. The V call is TRBV28, the J call TRBJ1-5; the match to TRBD1 covers 10 bases. J gave up 3 bases and V 5 bases, and 13 bases lay outside the gene matches. This CDR3 region has 18 residues. Germline-derived CDR1 and CDR2 are MDHEN and SYDVKM. CDR3 in amino acids: CASSILRGDRGDNQPQHF. The CDR3 nucleotides read TGTGCCAGCAGTATATTAAGAGGGGACAGGGGAGACAATCAGCCCCAGCATTTT.

This clonotype has at least ten counts. The chain joins TRBV19 to TRBJ1-1; D not certain. This CDR3 is 13 amino acids long. Trimming stripped 0 bases from V and 5 bases from J, with 7 bases between. Germline assignment: CDR1 LNHDA and CDR2 SQIVND (reference sequence). The CDR3 region is CASSIEGWTEAFF. In DNA form, the CDR3 reads TGTGCCAGTAGTATAGAAGGTTGGACTGAAGCTTTCTTT.

The CDR3 sequence: CSARDNQGYAFF. The CDR3, as DNA: TGCAGTGCTAGAGATAACCAGGGTTATGCTTTCTTT. This sequence joins TRBV20-1 and TRBJ1-1; maybe TRBD1 (5 bases). Trimming took 0 bases from V and 11 from J, leaving 13 bases between them. Germline V gene sequence: CDR1 DFQATT, CDR2 SNEGSKA (reference sequence). The CDR3 extends over 12 amino acids.

In this sample, this clonotype turned up many times. The rearrangement joins TRBV5-1 to TRBJ2-7; D not resolved. The V end lost 5 bases, the J end lost 4 bases, and 13 bases lay between the germline ends. CDR1 is SGHRS, CDR2 YFSETQ, per germline. The CDR3 runs to 13 residues. As DNA, the CDR3 is TGCGCCAGCAGACCCACGACCCGGTACGAGCAGTACTTC. Its translation: CASRPTTRYEQYF.

Ten or more counts support this clonotype. The chain employs TRBV19 and TRBJ1-5, with TRBD1 matching 8 bases. J lost 6 bases, V lost 4 bases, and 17 bases had no gene match. Germline V gene sequence: CDR1 LNHDA, CDR2 SQIVND (reference sequence). The CDR3 loop spans 18 amino acids. The CDR3 reads CASSTSLRTGMFGQPQHF. CDR3 coding DNA: TGTGCCAGTAGTACATCACTCCGGACAGGGATGTTCGGTCAGCCCCAGCATTTT.

In its sample, this clonotype was seen many times. The chain is built from TRBV9 and TRBJ2-5; D may match TRBD1 or TRBD2 (6 bases each). Germline V gene data show CDR1 as SGDLS and CDR2 as YYNGEE. The CDR3 runs 13 residues. V was trimmed by 0 bases and J by 11 bases, leaving 14 bases between them. In DNA form, the CDR3 reads TGTGCCAGCAGCGTAGTGGCGGAGGGGGTGCAGTACTTC. Translation gives CASSVVAEGVQYF.

This clonotype was counted ten times or more. This chain uses TRBV6-5 with TRBJ2-3; no clear D gene. V lost 0 bases and J 4 bases, leaving 14 bases between the germline ends. CDR3 length: 16 residues. CDR1 is MNHEY and CDR2 is SVGAGI in the germline V gene. The CDR3 protein is CASSYSSHVAPDTQYF. The CDR3 DNA is TGTGCCAGCAGTTACTCAAGCCATGTGGCCCCAGATACGCAGTATTTT.

This clonotype was counted ten times or more. The V call is TRBV20-1, the J call TRBJ2-4; possibly TRBD2 for D (5 bases). CDR1 and CDR2 from the germline V gene are DFQATT and SNEGSKA (reference sequence). The CDR3 length is 13 residues. V gave up 6 bases and J gave up 3 bases, with 12 bases separating them. The CDR3 is CSAPLEGKNIQYF. The CDR3 region has the DNA TGCAGTGCGCCCTTAGAGGGCAAAAACATTCAGTACTTC.

CDR3 in amino acids: CASKAGGPQNYEQYF. The DNA of the CDR3 is TGTGCCAGCAAGGCCGGGGGTCCCCAGAACTACGAGCAGTACTTC. The chain uses TRBV6-1 and TRBJ2-7; D is perhaps TRBD2 (6 bases). CDR3 length: 15 amino acids. Trimming shortened V by 7 bases and J by 3 bases, and 19 bases separated the two germline ends. Per the germline V gene, CDR1 is MNHNS and CDR2 is SASEGT.

Ten or more counts support this clonotype. The chain combines TRBV12-3 or TRBV12-4 with TRBJ2-2, with a weak D call TRBD2 (7 bases). This CDR3 is 14 amino acids long. Deletions cut 3 bases from V and 7 bases from J, with 12 bases between. CDR3 loop: CASSLGGRFGELFF. CDR3 DNA: TGTGCCAGCAGTTTGGGGGGGCGCTTCGGGGAGCTGTTTTTT.

This clonotype was seen many times. The CDR3 DNA is TGTGCCAGCAGCCAACAGGGGGCTAGCCAAGAGACCCAGTACTTC. Translating gives CASSQQGASQETQYF. This chain uses TRBV7-6 with TRBJ2-5; the match to TRBD1 covers 9 bases. There are 15 residues in the CDR3. CDR1 is SGHVS, CDR2 FNYEAQ, per germline. J gave up 1 base and V 5 bases, and 5 bases lay outside the gene matches.

In its sample, this clonotype was seen many times. The rearrangement links TRBV28 to TRBJ2-7, with no clear D. Trimming stripped 4 bases from V and 7 bases from J, with 8 bases between. Looked up from germline, CDR1 is MDHEN and CDR2 is SYDVKM. This CDR3 is 11 amino acids long. The CDR3 DNA sequence: TGTGCCAGCAGTTCCCCGGTTGAGCAGTACTTC. This encodes CASSSPVEQYF.

This clonotype was counted many times. This sequence joins TRBV29-1 and TRBJ2-5, with D perhaps TRBD1 (6 bases). The CDR3 is made up of 13 amino acids. The ends were cut back, 6 bases at V and 0 bases at J, with 11 bases in the middle. Germline lookup yields CDR1 SQVTM and CDR2 ANQGSEA. CDR3 sequence (DNA): TGCAGCGTCGACGGACAGTACCAAGAGACCCAGTACTTC. The encoded protein is CSVDGQYQETQYF.

This clonotype was recorded a few times. The rearrangement links TRBV6-5 to TRBJ1-1; D is uncertain. This CDR3 is 13 amino acids long. The germline gives CDR1 MNHEY, CDR2 SVGAGI. Between the trimmed V and J ends, which lost 2 bases and 2 bases, there was a span of 6 bases. DNA for the CDR3: TGTGCCAGCAGTTACAAGGGTAACACTGAAGCTTTCTTT. It specifies CASSYKGNTEAFF.

This clonotype was seen at least ten times. J is TRBJ2-7 and V is TRBV20-1; 12 positions match TRBD2. Germline assignment: CDR1 DFQATT and CDR2 SNEGSKA (reference sequence). The V segment lost 0 bases and the J segment 2 bases; nucleotides outside the gene matches: 5. The CDR3 consists of 16 residues. CDR3 in DNA: TGCAGTGCTAGAGATCCTAGCGGGAGGGCACCCTACGAGCAGTACTTC. Translating gives CSARDPSGRAPYEQYF.

At least ten counts were recorded for this clonotype. J is TRBJ1-2 and V is TRBV19; TRBD1 matches 12 bases. The germline gives CDR1 LNHDA, CDR2 SQIVND (reference sequence). CDR3 length: 15 amino acids. The trim removed 6 bases at V and 8 bases at J, leaving 10 bases unmatched. The CDR3 protein is CASSQQGQGAEGYTF. CDR3 sequence (DNA): TGTGCCAGTAGCCAACAGGGACAGGGGGCGGAGGGCTACACCTTC.

V gene TRBV6-1 combines with J gene TRBJ1-5, with D hard to call. V lost 7 bases, J lost 5 bases, and 12 bases lay in between. Germline values: CDR1 MNHNS, CDR2 SASEGT. The CDR3 length is 13 residues. The CDR3 DNA reads as TGTGCCAGCAACATCATAGGTGATCAGCCCCAGCATTTT. Its translation is CASNIIGDQPQHF.

Ten or more counts support this clonotype. This chain's CDR3 is CASSATGSVQPQHF. The CDR3 DNA reads as TGTGCCAGCAGTGCGACAGGGAGTGTTCAGCCCCAGCATTTT. The rearrangement joins TRBV25-1 to TRBJ1-5, with 7 bases that match TRBD1. The junction had 6 bases not matched to a gene; V was cut back by 4 bases and J by 6 bases. Germline lookup yields CDR1 MGHDK and CDR2 SYGVNS. The CDR3 sequence is 14 residues long.

This clonotype was seen many times. The chain employs TRBV4-2 and TRBJ2-7, with D maybe TRBD2 (5 bases). CDR1 is LGHNA and CDR2 is YNFKEQ in the germline V gene. The CDR3 sequence is 16 residues long. The V end lost 0 bases, the J end lost 1 base, and 13 bases lay between the germline ends. In DNA, the CDR3 is TGTGCCAGCAGCCAAGATTTCCAGCGGAGTTCCTACGAGCAGTACTTC. This gives the protein CASSQDFQRSSYEQYF.

The genes are TRBV20-1 and TRBJ2-6, with D tentatively TRBD1 (7 bases). Trimming pared 3 bases from V and 0 bases from J, leaving 12 bases between. This CDR3 has 16 amino acids. Germline loops: CDR1 DFQATT, CDR2 SNEGSKA (reference sequence). CDR3 sequence: CSASQGGTSGANVLTF. Written as DNA, the CDR3 is TGCAGTGCTAGTCAGGGGGGTACCTCTGGGGCCAACGTCCTGACTTTC.

V is TRBV6-2 or TRBV6-3 and J is TRBJ2-2; 9 nucleotides line up with TRBD1. Germline-derived CDR1 and CDR2 are MNHEY and SVGEGT. The V and J ends lost 2 bases and 0 bases, in that order; junction bases with no gene match: 1. This CDR3 is built from 16 residues. CDR3 loop: CASSYRDRANTGELFF. CDR3 in DNA: TGTGCCAGCAGTTACAGGGACAGGGCGAACACCGGGGAGCTGTTTTTT.

This clonotype was seen many times. The CDR3 coding sequence is TGCGCCAGCAGCCCCCGGCTAGGACTTCCTAGCTCTGGGGCCAACGTCCTGACTTTC. This translates into CASSPRLGLPSSGANVLTF. The V call is TRBV4-1, the J call TRBJ2-6; a possible D gene is TRBD2 (5 bases). Germline loops: CDR1 MGHRA, CDR2 YSYEKL. This CDR3 has 19 amino acids. Trimming stripped 4 bases from V and 0 bases from J, with 19 bases between.

For this clonotype: A single base separates this from a much larger clone, so it may be a read error. This chain connects TRBV20-1 to TRBJ2-7; TRBD2 matches 10 bases. Germline assignment: CDR1 DFQATT and CDR2 SNEGSKA (reference sequence). The length of the CDR3 is 15 residues. Trimming took 0 bases from V and 6 from J; bases not matched to a gene: 8. The CDR3: CSARDPGLAVGEQYF. CDR3 DNA: TGCAGTGCTAGAGATCCAGGACTAGCGGTGGGCGAGCAGTACTTC.

This clonotype was recorded at least ten times. The chain employs TRBV11-2 and TRBJ2-2; the D is unclear. The length of the CDR3 is 10 residues. With 5 bases removed from V and 6 bases from J, the gap between germline ends came to 1 base. Per germline, CDR1 SGHAT and CDR2 FQNNGV. The chain's CDR3 is CASSAGELFF. For the CDR3, the DNA is TGTGCCAGCAGCGCCGGGGAGCTGTTTTTT. The full variable domain, with the rest looked up from reference TRBV11-2 and TRBJ2-2, is EAGVAQSPRYKIIEKRQSVAFWCNPISGHATLYWYQQILGQGPKLLIQFQNNGVVDDSQLPKDRFSAERLKGVDSTLKIQPAKLEDSAVYLCASSAGELFFGEGSRLTVL.

The chain joins TRBV12-3 or TRBV12-4 to TRBJ2-5; no firm D call. The CDR3 is 15 amino acids. Trimming removed 3 bases at V and 2 bases at J, with 13 bases between. DNA of the CDR3: TGTGCCAGCAGTTTGGGTCTAACTTTTCAAGAGACCCAGTACTTC. It yields the protein CASSLGLTFQETQYF.

This clonotype was found many times. The J gene is TRBJ2-2, the V gene TRBV5-6; the D is unclear. The V end was cut by 5 bases, the J end by 5 bases, with 10 bases between. The CDR3 is 13 amino acids. Germline values: CDR1 SGHDT, CDR2 YYEEEE. CDR3 nucleotides: TGTGCCAGCAGGCGCGGTAGGACCGGGGAGCTGTTTTTT. Translation: CASRRGRTGELFF.

This clonotype was counted at least ten times. This chain uses TRBV12-3 or TRBV12-4 with TRBJ1-2; tentative D call: TRBD1 (5 bases). V was trimmed by 1 base and J by 5 bases, leaving 8 bases between them. The length of the CDR3 is 13 residues. The CDR3 here is CASSLDPGYGYTF. The CDR3 nucleotides are TGTGCCAGCAGTTTAGATCCAGGGTATGGCTACACCTTC.